These 11 T cell receptor beta chains originate from one sample sequenced in a study of OX40 agonist ivuxolimab in advanced cancers. Assay: immunoSEQ multiplex PCR; the TCRdb copy retains only in-frame clones and omits some. The sample lists more than 12,000 clones, 90% to 95% occurring once. The sample here was CD4+ or CD8+ T cells sorted from blood, taken in a trial of the OX40 agonist ivuxolimab. Source of these receptors: an adult with an advanced solid tumor such as melanoma, head and neck, liver or kidney cancer.

The CDR3 DNA is TGTGCCAGCGGGGGAACCAGCTCCTACAATGAGCAGTTCTTC. Protein: CASGGTSSYNEQFF. This rearrangement joins TRBV13 to TRBJ2-1; the D call may be TRBD1 or TRBD2 (5 bases each). The CDR3 has 14 amino acids. Germline loops: CDR1 PRHDT, CDR2 FYEKMQ (reference sequence). V was shortened by 8 bases and J by 0 bases, with 11 bases between the two germline ends.

This clone was detected once. V usage is TRBV11-3 and J usage is TRBJ2-7; TRBD2 agrees at 12 bases. V shed 5 bases, J shed 3 bases, and the junction held 2 bases outside the gene matches. There are 14 residues in the CDR3. The germline V gene encodes CDR1 SGHNT and CDR2 YENEEA. This CDR3 is CASSPTSGSYEQYF. CDR3 DNA sequence: TGTGCCAGCAGCCCGACTAGCGGGAGCTACGAGCAGTACTTC.

The chain has TRBV5-8 and TRBJ1-1; TRBD1 agrees at 11 bases. CDR1 and CDR2 from the germline V gene are SGHTS and YDEGEE. The CDR3 sequence is 15 residues long. The V segment lost 2 bases and the J segment 9 bases; nucleotides outside the gene matches: 9. The CDR3 is CASSFFGQGAQQAFF. The CDR3 DNA reads TGTGCCAGCAGCTTCTTTGGACAGGGGGCCCAACAAGCTTTCTTT.

CDR3 in DNA: TGTGCCAGCAGAATTATGGGGCAGCATAATGAAAAACTGTTTTTT. Amino acids: CASRIMGQHNEKLFF. The V gene is TRBV6-5, the J gene TRBJ1-4; D perhaps matches TRBD1 (5 bases). Trimming left V 6 bases short and J 4 bases short, with 15 bases between. The CDR3 totals 15 residues. CDR1 and CDR2 (germline): MNHEY, SVGAGI.

This clone was observed once. The chain recombines TRBV28 with TRBJ2-7, with D possibly TRBD2 on 5 matching bases. This CDR3 comprises 15 residues. The V and J ends lost 3 bases and 2 bases respectively, with 14 bases between them. Germline V gene data show CDR1 as MDHEN and CDR2 as SYDVKM. CDR3 region: CASSFRGRRTYEQYF. DNA for the CDR3: TGTGCCAGCAGTTTTCGGGGAAGGAGGACCTACGAGCAGTACTTC.

This clone was counted once. This chain joins TRBV27 and TRBJ2-3; unclear D gene. V was shortened by 4 bases and J by 4 bases, with 3 bases between the two germline ends. Per germline, CDR1 MNHEY and CDR2 SMNVEV (reference sequence). The CDR3 has 11 amino acids. The CDR3 DNA reads TGTGCCAGCAGTTGGGCAGATACGCAGTATTTT. Amino acid sequence: CASSWADTQYF.

J is TRBJ2-7 and V is TRBV5-4; TRBD2 agrees at 7 bases. The V segment lost 3 bases and the J segment 0 bases; nucleotides outside the gene matches: 6. CDR1 is SGHNT, CDR2 YYREEE, per germline (reference sequence). This CDR3 is 15 amino acids long. The CDR3 spells CASSSYGGSSYEQYF. Here the CDR3 DNA reads TGTGCCAGCAGCTCTTACGGGGGGAGCTCCTACGAGCAGTACTTC.

V and J are TRBV18 and TRBJ2-1, with D maybe TRBD2 (5 bases). The CDR3 contains 12 residues. The V end lost 6 bases, the J end lost 10 bases, and 13 bases lay between the germline ends. CDR1 is KGHSH and CDR2 is LQKENI in the germline V gene. CDR3 DNA: TGTGCCAGCTCGCCCCTTCGGGAAGAGCAGTTCTTC. Translated: CASSPLREEQFF.

This chain uses TRBV4-1 with TRBJ2-5; 9 bases are shared with TRBD2. From germline, CDR1 is MGHRA and CDR2 YSYEKL. There are 14 residues in the CDR3. V was pared by 1 base and J by 5 bases, with 2 bases of the junction left unmatched. In DNA form, the CDR3 reads TGCGCCAGCAGCCAAGGGCTAGCGGGGGAGACCCAGTACTTC. Translated: CASSQGLAGETQYF.

The rearrangement links TRBV6-5 to TRBJ2-7; 12 nucleotides align to TRBD2. CDR3 length: 14 amino acids. Losses at the gene ends were 5 bases for V and 5 bases for J; bases not matched to a gene: 4. Per germline, CDR1 MNHEY and CDR2 SVGAGI. In DNA form, the CDR3 reads TGTGCCAGCAGTCCGACTAGCGGGAGCGACGAGCAGTACTTC. Translation gives CASSPTSGSDEQYF.

The chain carries TRBV28 and TRBJ1-2, with 9 bases that match TRBD1. Germline V lookup: CDR1 MDHEN, CDR2 SYDVKM. There are 13 residues in the CDR3. V dropped 5 bases and J dropped 6; count of bases not matched to a gene: 4. CDR3 sequence reads: CASSRGQGDGYTF. CDR3 nucleotide sequence: TGTGCCAGCAGTAGGGGACAGGGTGATGGCTACACCTTC.